The 21 T cell receptor beta chains in this list originate from one sample, sequenced in a study of T cell changes during pregnancy in multiple sclerosis. Profiling relied on immunoSEQ multiplex PCR, and the TCRdb table lists in-frame clones only, not all of them. The sample records over 70,000 clones, around 90% being singletons. The source material was peripheral blood, sampled in the first trimester of pregnancy. All receptors derive from a female donor in good health, enrolled as a control in a pregnancy study.

This chain uses TRBV7-6 with TRBJ1-6; TRBD1 matches 7 bases. The CDR3 is made up of 18 amino acids. V gave up 4 bases and J gave up 7 bases; unmatched junction bases: 16. Germline V gene sequence: CDR1 SGHVS, CDR2 FNYEAQ. The CDR3, as DNA: TGTGCCAGCAGCTCCATAGACATGACAGGGTGGCGGAATTCACCCCTCCACTTT. Translated, it gives CASSSIDMTGWRNSPLHF.

This clone was picked up one time. V is TRBV6-4 and J is TRBJ2-1; 7 bases map to TRBD1. V was pared by 6 bases and J by 0 bases, with 5 bases of the junction left unmatched. The CDR3 is 15 amino acids. Germline V gene sequence: CDR1 MRHNA, CDR2 SNTAGT. Written as DNA, the CDR3 is TGTGCCAGCAGCCCGACAGGGAGCTCCTACAATGAGCAGTTCTTC. It codes for CASSPTGSSYNEQFF.

This sequence joins TRBV7-2 and TRBJ1-6, with 7 nucleotides matching TRBD1. Trimming at V came to 6 bases and at J to 10 bases, leaving 6 bases not matched to a gene. The CDR3 is 13 amino acids. CDR1 is SGHTA and CDR2 is FQGNSA in the germline V gene. Here the CDR3 reads CASRHDRVSPLHF. The CDR3 nucleotides read TGTGCCAGCAGACACGACAGGGTGTCACCCCTCCACTTT.

The chain is built from TRBV5-6 and TRBJ2-5; the match to TRBD1 covers 7 bases. The CDR3 sequence is 17 residues long. From germline, CDR1 is SGHDT and CDR2 YYEEEE. The J segment lost 3 bases and the V segment lost 0 bases, leaving 11 bases of the junction unmatched. Here the CDR3 reads CASSLGTGWGSEETQYF. Written as DNA, the CDR3 is TGTGCCAGCAGCTTGGGGACAGGATGGGGCAGTGAAGAGACCCAGTACTTC. The variable domain in full, completed from reference TRBV5-6 and TRBJ2-5, reads DAGVTQSPTHLIKTRGQQVTLRCSPKSGHDTVSWYQQALGQGPQFIFQYYEEEERQRGNFPDRFSGHQFPNYSSELNVNALLLGDSALYLCASSLGTGWGSEETQYFGPGTRLLVL.

This clone has only a few counts. This chain joins TRBV6-4 and TRBJ2-1; possibly TRBD2 for D (5 bases). The CDR3 length is 14 residues. V lost 5 bases and J lost 6, with 14 bases in between. Germline V CDR1 and CDR2: MRHNA, SNTAGT. The CDR3 here is CASSTTRAVNEQFF. The CDR3 DNA sequence: TGTGCCAGCAGTACAACTAGGGCGGTCAATGAGCAGTTCTTC.

The V gene is TRBV6-6, the J gene TRBJ1-5; possible D gene TRBD1, 5 bases. The CDR3 runs to 16 residues. In germline, CDR1 is MNHNY, CDR2 SVGAGI (reference sequence). The V end lost 6 bases, the J end lost 1 base, and 16 bases lay between the germline ends. The CDR3 spells CASSFLLRASNQPQHF. The CDR3 bases are TGTGCCAGCAGCTTCCTGCTCAGGGCCAGCAATCAGCCCCAGCATTTT.

The chain carries TRBV9 and TRBJ1-1, with D perhaps matching TRBD1 (5 bases). This CDR3 is 15 amino acids long. V gave up 3 bases and J gave up 11 bases, with 23 bases separating them. CDR1 is SGDLS, CDR2 YYNGEE, per germline. The CDR3 protein is CASSEGVRDNKGAFF. The CDR3 nucleotides are TGTGCCAGCAGCGAAGGAGTCAGGGATAACAAAGGGGCTTTCTTT.

This clone was detected only once. The chain combines TRBV5-1 with TRBJ2-1, with a weak D call TRBD1 (7 bases). V was pared by 3 bases and J by 2 bases, with 12 bases between. The CDR3 runs 15 residues. Germline V gene sequence: CDR1 SGHRS, CDR2 YFSETQ. The CDR3 reads CASSSQGGTYNEQFF. CDR3 bases: TGCGCCAGCAGCTCCCAGGGGGGAACCTACAATGAGCAGTTCTTC.

The genes are TRBV27 and TRBJ1-2; 10 bases fit TRBD1. Losses at the gene ends were 7 bases for V and 6 bases for J; bases not matched to a gene: 5. Per germline, CDR1 MNHEY and CDR2 SMNVEV (reference sequence). The CDR3 runs to 13 residues. The CDR3 sequence is CASTVDRGHGYTF. The CDR3 DNA reads as TGTGCCAGCACCGTAGACAGGGGGCATGGCTACACCTTC.

The chain is built from TRBV5-1 and TRBJ1-2, with D possibly being TRBD1 (6 bases). Per germline, CDR1 SGHRS and CDR2 YFSETQ. V lost 5 bases, J lost 2 bases, and 16 bases lay in between. The CDR3 has 15 residues. The chain's CDR3 is CASSQPGQPNYGYTF. CDR3 sequence (DNA): TGCGCCAGCAGTCAACCGGGACAACCGAACTATGGCTACACCTTC.

The V gene is TRBV5-1, the J gene TRBJ2-1; 10 bases are a match to TRBD1. The CDR3 covers 17 residues. Germline V lookup: CDR1 SGHRS, CDR2 YFSETQ. The V gene end was trimmed by 5 bases and the J gene end by 3 bases; junction bases not matched to a gene: 11. This CDR3 is CASRLLLRDRGYNEQFF. In DNA form, the CDR3 reads TGCGCCAGCAGGCTTCTCCTCCGGGACAGGGGCTACAATGAGCAGTTCTTC.

The V call is TRBV10-1, the J call TRBJ1-1, with D perhaps matching TRBD1 (6 bases). V shed 8 bases and J shed 4 bases, with 20 bases lying between them. Germline-derived CDR1 and CDR2 are WNHNN and SYGVQD (reference sequence). The CDR3 has 15 amino acids. DNA of the CDR3: TGCGCCAGCGTCAATATACAGGGTCTCCTCACTGAAGCTTTCTTT. Encoded protein: CASVNIQGLLTEAFF.

The chain has TRBV4-3 and TRBJ2-2, with TRBD1 as a possible D gene (6 bases). Germline V CDR1 and CDR2: LGHNA, YSLEER. V shed 0 bases and J shed 9 bases, with 11 bases lying between them. The CDR3 length is 14 residues. This chain's CDR3 is CASSQEQGRRELFF. The CDR3 nucleotides read TGCGCCAGCAGCCAAGAACAGGGTCGTAGGGAGCTGTTTTTT.

The V and J genes are TRBV11-1 and TRBJ2-3, with TRBD1 matching 7 bases. CDR3 length: 15 amino acids. The V segment lost 5 bases and the J segment 0 bases; nucleotides outside the gene matches: 5. Germline values: CDR1 SGHAT, CDR2 FQDESV (reference sequence). Written as DNA, the CDR3 is TGTGCCAGCAGCAACCGGGACAGAAGCACAGATACGCAGTATTTT. It specifies CASSNRDRSTDTQYF.

This chain links TRBV15 with TRBJ1-5, with TRBD1 matching over 9 bases. The CDR3 consists of 16 residues. Germline CDR1 reads LNHNV; CDR2 reads YYDKDF (reference sequence). The J segment lost 3 bases and the V segment lost 1 base, leaving 4 bases of the junction unmatched. The CDR3 DNA sequence: TGTGCCACCAGCAGAGTCCGGGACAGGGTCAATCAGCCCCAGCATTTT. Protein product: CATSRVRDRVNQPQHF.

The chain recombines TRBV6-5 with TRBJ2-6; 9 bases agree with TRBD2. From germline, CDR1 is MNHEY and CDR2 SVGAGI. This CDR3 has 13 amino acids. With 6 bases clipped from V and 18 bases from J, the junction kept 12 bases outside the gene matches. Written as DNA, the CDR3 is TGTGCCAGCAGCCCAGCTAGCGGGACCATCCAGACTTTC. Translating it yields CASSPASGTIQTF.

This chain connects TRBV7-9 to TRBJ1-4; no clear D gene. The CDR3 spans 15 residues. Per germline, CDR1 SEHNR and CDR2 FQNEAQ (reference sequence). V was trimmed by 1 base and J by 7 bases, leaving 13 bases between them. In nucleotides, the CDR3 is TGTGCCAGCAGCTTAGGCCCTAGCGTCAGTGAAAAACTGTTTTTT. Protein sequence: CASSLGPSVSEKLFF.

V gene TRBV5-1 combines with J gene TRBJ2-2, with a possible D match to TRBD2 (5 bases). CDR1 is SGHRS and CDR2 is YFSETQ in the germline V gene. The CDR3 loop spans 17 amino acids. The germline V and J ends were trimmed by 4 bases and 1 base, with 17 bases remaining between them. The CDR3 region has the DNA TGCGCCAGCAGCCCGGTTTTGGCGGCGGGGAACACCGGGGAGCTGTTTTTT. Residues: CASSPVLAAGNTGELFF.

V gene TRBV6-1 combines with J gene TRBJ1-5; 10 positions agree with TRBD1. The V segment lost 5 bases and the J segment 4 bases; nucleotides outside the gene matches: 2. Germline V CDR1 and CDR2: MNHNS, SASEGT. The CDR3 loop spans 14 amino acids. The chain's CDR3 is CASSRQGANQPQHF. The CDR3 DNA reads TGTGCCAGCAGTCGACAGGGGGCAAATCAGCCCCAGCATTTT.

The chain joins TRBV19 to TRBJ1-5; possible D gene TRBD1, 6 bases. The CDR3 runs to 14 residues. Germline assignment: CDR1 LNHDA and CDR2 SQIVND (reference sequence). V was pared by 2 bases and J by 7 bases, with 12 bases between. The CDR3, as DNA: TGTGCCAGTAGTATATCGGCAGGGGACCAGCCCCAGCATTTT. It yields the protein CASSISAGDQPQHF.

With regard to this clone: A junction end diverges from the germline sequence, so it may reflect a read error. This chain joins TRBV7-7 and TRBJ1-6, with 7 nucleotides matching TRBD1. Germline CDR1 is SSHAT and CDR2 is FNYEAQ (reference sequence). The CDR3 runs to 18 residues. CDR3: CASRPRQGLLSYNSPLHF. CDR3 DNA: TGTGCTAGCAGACCCAGACAGGGCCTCCTCTCCTATAATTCACCCCTCCACTTT.